The 6 T cell receptor beta chains presented below share a single source sample, sequenced in a study of neoadjuvant anti-PD-1 for oral cavity cancer. Here immunoSEQ multiplex PCR was the method, and the copy in TCRdb shows in-frame clones only, minus some. The data show about 6,700 clones, with around 77% seen just once and 3% to 3.5% held by the top ten. The sample was PBMCs, taken before nivolumab (anti-PD-1) treatment. Receptors originate from a person between 40 and 80 years old with oral cavity squamous cell carcinoma.

This rearrangement joins TRBV7-8 to TRBJ2-7; tentative D call: TRBD2 (7 bases). Germline V CDR1 and CDR2: SGHVS, FQNEAQ. With 5 bases removed from V and 7 bases from J, the gap between germline ends came to 21 bases. The CDR3 totals 15 residues. In DNA, the CDR3 is TGTGCCAGCAGCCATACTAGGTGGGGGGGCTATGAGCAGTACTTC. It yields the protein CASSHTRWGGYEQYF.

This clone was counted a few times. V usage is TRBV6-1 and J usage is TRBJ2-5; 8 bases fit TRBD2. CDR3 length: 16 amino acids. Losses at the gene ends were 0 bases for V and 5 bases for J; bases not matched to a gene: 8. CDR1 and CDR2 (germline): MNHNS, SASEGT. The CDR3 DNA reads as TGTGCCAGCAGTGAAGCGACCGGGGGGGTTTCGGAGACCCAGTACTTC. Protein sequence: CASSEATGGVSETQYF.

V gene TRBV7-6 combines with J gene TRBJ2-7; D might be TRBD2 (5 bases). Germline CDR1 reads SGHVS; CDR2 reads FNYEAQ. This CDR3 is 14 amino acids long. V lost 2 bases, J lost 3 bases, and 11 bases lay in between. Here the CDR3 reads CASSLNHRDYEQYF. CDR3 bases: TGTGCCAGCAGCTTAAATCACCGGGACTACGAGCAGTACTTC.

This clone was recorded once. Here the CDR3 DNA reads TGTGCCATCAGTGACCGGGGGGGGTGGACAGATACGCAGTATTTT. Translated, it gives CAISDRGGWTDTQYF. This sequence joins TRBV10-3 and TRBJ2-3, with 8 positions matching TRBD2. Germline V CDR1 and CDR2: ENHRY, SYGVKD. V was pared by 3 bases and J by 3 bases, with 5 bases of the junction left unmatched. The CDR3 is 15 amino acids.

V and J are TRBV7-9 and TRBJ1-5, with D uncertain. This CDR3 spans 15 amino acids. CDR1 is SEHNR and CDR2 is FQNEAQ in the germline V gene (reference sequence). Trimming left V 6 bases short and J 9 bases short, with 21 bases between. For the CDR3, the DNA is TGTGCCAGCAGTCATGGGGATCCCCAAACCAGGCCCCAGCATTTT. Translation: CASSHGDPQTRPQHF.

The V gene is TRBV5-1, the J gene TRBJ1-1; D is perhaps TRBD1 (6 bases). Germline V CDR1 and CDR2: SGHRS, YFSETQ. The CDR3 runs to 13 residues. Trimming removed 4 bases at V and 2 bases at J, with 9 bases between. The CDR3 protein is CASSLGTNTEAFF. CDR3 nucleotide sequence: TGCGCCAGCAGCCTTGGGACAAACACTGAAGCTTTCTTT.